This TCR beta chain was recorded in a study of blood T cell repertoires in COVID-19. Study background: Acute and convalescent COVID-19 specimens originated in the United States, Italy and Spain. The cDNA or gDNA used as material had been derived from T cells, B-cell-depleted T cells, or PBMCs.

Original analysis: Cell counts per sample came from amplifying reference gene primers. The protocol was immunoSEQ multiplex PCR, while the TCRdb copy is restricted to in-frame clones and leaves out a portion. For V, J and clone size, that table is used; D and trimming come from the DNA. The sample shows about 420,000 clones, around 90% of them seen only once. This CDR3 contains 14 residues. The germline gives CDR1 SGHNT, CDR2 YYREEE (reference sequence). Trimming at V came to 4 bases and at J to 2 bases, leaving 4 bases not matched to a gene. Material for sequencing was peripheral blood. The V gene is TRBV5-4, the J gene TRBJ2-5, with 8 bases identical to TRBD1. The clonotype comes from a young man with COVID-19, enrolled during active disease. The CDR3 loop is CASSMGQAQETQYF. The DNA of the CDR3 is TGTGCCAGCAGCATGGGACAGGCGCAAGAGACCCAGTACTTC.